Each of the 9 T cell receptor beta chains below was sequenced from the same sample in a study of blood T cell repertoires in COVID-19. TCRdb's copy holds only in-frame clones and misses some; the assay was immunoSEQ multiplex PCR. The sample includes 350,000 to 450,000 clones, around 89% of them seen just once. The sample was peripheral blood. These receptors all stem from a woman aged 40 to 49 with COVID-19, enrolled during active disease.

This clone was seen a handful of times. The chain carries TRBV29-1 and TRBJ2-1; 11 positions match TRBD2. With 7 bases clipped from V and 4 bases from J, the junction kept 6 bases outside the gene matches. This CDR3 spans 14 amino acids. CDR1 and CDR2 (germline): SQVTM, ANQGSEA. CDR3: CSAEGLAVYNEQFF. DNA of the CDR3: TGCAGCGCGGAGGGACTAGCGGTGTACAATGAGCAGTTCTTC.

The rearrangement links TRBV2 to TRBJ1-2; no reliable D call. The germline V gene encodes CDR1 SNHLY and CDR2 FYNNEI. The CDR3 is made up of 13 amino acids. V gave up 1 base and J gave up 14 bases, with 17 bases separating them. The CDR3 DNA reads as TGTGCCAGCAGTGAAGGACACACCATTCATAGTACCTTC. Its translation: CASSEGHTIHSTF. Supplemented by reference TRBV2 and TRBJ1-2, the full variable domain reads EPEVTQTPSHQVTQMGQEVILRCVPISNHLYFYWYRQILGQKVEFLVSFYNNEISEKSEIFDDQFSVERPDGSNFTLKIRSTKLEDSAMYFCASSEGHTIHSTFGSGTRLTVV.

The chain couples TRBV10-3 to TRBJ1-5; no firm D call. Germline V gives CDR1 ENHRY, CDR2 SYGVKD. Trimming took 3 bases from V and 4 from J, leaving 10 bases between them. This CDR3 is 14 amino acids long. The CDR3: CAISDQTNNQPQHF. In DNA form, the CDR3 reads TGTGCCATCAGTGATCAGACAAATAATCAGCCCCAGCATTTT.

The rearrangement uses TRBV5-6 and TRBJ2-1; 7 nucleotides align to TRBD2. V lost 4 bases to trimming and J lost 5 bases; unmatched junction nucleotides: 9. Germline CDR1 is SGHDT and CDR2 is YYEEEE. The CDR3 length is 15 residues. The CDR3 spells CASSRPGTTDNEQFF. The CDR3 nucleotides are TGTGCCAGCAGCCGACCCGGGACTACCGACAATGAGCAGTTCTTC. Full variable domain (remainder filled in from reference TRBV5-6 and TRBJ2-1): DAGVTQSPTHLIKTRGQQVTLRCSPKSGHDTVSWYQQALGQGPQFIFQYYEEEERQRGNFPDRFSGHQFPNYSSELNVNALLLGDSALYLCASSRPGTTDNEQFFGPGTRLTVL.

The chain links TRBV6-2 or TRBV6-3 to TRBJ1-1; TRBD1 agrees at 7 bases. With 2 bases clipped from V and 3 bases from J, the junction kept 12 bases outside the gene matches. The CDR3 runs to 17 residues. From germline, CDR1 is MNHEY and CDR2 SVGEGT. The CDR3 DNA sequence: TGTGCCAGCAGTTACGACAGGGAACAGGTTTGGTACACTGAAGCTTTCTTT. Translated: CASSYDREQVWYTEAFF.

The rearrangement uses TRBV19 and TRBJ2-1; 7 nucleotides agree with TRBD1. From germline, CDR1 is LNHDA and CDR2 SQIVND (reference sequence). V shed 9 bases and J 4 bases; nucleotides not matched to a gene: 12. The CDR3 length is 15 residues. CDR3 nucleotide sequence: TGTGCCAGCCGCTTACTCCGGGACAGATACAATGAGCAGTTCTTC. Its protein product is CASRLLRDRYNEQFF.

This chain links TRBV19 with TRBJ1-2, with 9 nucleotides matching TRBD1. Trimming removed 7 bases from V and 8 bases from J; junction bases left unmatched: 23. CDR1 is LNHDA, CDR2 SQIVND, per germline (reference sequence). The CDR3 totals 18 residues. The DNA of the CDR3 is TGTGCCAGTAAGGGGGACTATGGACAGGGGCCAGACCAGCCCGGCTACACCTTC. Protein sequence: CASKGDYGQGPDQPGYTF. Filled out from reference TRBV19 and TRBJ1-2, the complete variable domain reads DGGITQSPKYLFRKEGQNVTLSCEQNLNHDAMYWYRQDPGQGLRLIYYSQIVNDFQKGDIAEGYSVSREKKESFPLTVTSAQKNPTAFYLCASKGDYGQGPDQPGYTFGSGTRLTVV.

Here the CDR3 reads CASISPQGGNQPQHF. In nucleotides, the CDR3 is TGTGCCAGCATTTCCCCCCAGGGCGGCAATCAGCCCCAGCATTTT. The chain carries TRBV28 and TRBJ1-5; D possibly corresponds to TRBD1 (5 bases). Trimming left V 7 bases short and J 2 bases short, with 15 bases between. Germline loops: CDR1 MDHEN, CDR2 SYDVKM. This CDR3 has 15 amino acids.

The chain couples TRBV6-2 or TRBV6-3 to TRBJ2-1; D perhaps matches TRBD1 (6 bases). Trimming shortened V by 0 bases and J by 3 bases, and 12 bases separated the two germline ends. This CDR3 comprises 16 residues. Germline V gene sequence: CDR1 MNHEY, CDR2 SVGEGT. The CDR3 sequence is CASSYSDRTLYNEQFF. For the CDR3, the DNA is TGTGCCAGCAGTTACTCGGACAGAACACTCTACAATGAGCAGTTCTTC.